Below, 5 T cell receptor beta chains from the same sample are listed, as sequenced in a study of cytomegalovirus exposure and HLA in healthy donors. A multiplex PCR was run with 60 Vbeta primers and 13 Jbeta primers. Repertoires were generated with immunoSEQ multiplex PCR, while TCRdb's copy carries only in-frame clones and drops some. The data show 75,000 to 90,000 clones, about 78% seen once. Source material: PBMCs. Source of these receptors: a man aged 50 to 60 in good health and CMV-seronegative.

The chain has TRBV28 and TRBJ1-6, with a possible D match to TRBD1 (6 bases). Germline CDR1 and CDR2: MDHEN and SYDVKM. V was cut by 3 bases and J by 4 bases, with 7 bases left in between. The CDR3 contains 14 residues. The CDR3 reads CASSLGAYNSPLHF. The CDR3 DNA reads as TGTGCCAGCAGTTTGGGGGCGTATAATTCACCCCTCCACTTT.

The chain employs TRBV10-3 and TRBJ1-2; D is perhaps TRBD1 (6 bases). CDR3 size: 16 residues. In germline, CDR1 is ENHRY, CDR2 SYGVKD. V was shortened by 0 bases and J by 1 base, with 12 bases between the two germline ends. CDR3 amino acids: CAISESNGRGNYGYTF. DNA for the CDR3: TGTGCCATCAGTGAGTCGAACGGCAGGGGTAACTATGGCTACACCTTC.

The chain recombines TRBV18 with TRBJ2-7, with TRBD1 matching over 9 bases. The CDR3 totals 16 residues. Germline loops: CDR1 KGHSH, CDR2 LQKENI. Losses at the gene ends were 0 bases for V and 6 bases for J; bases not matched to a gene: 9. The CDR3 DNA is TGTGCCAGCTCACCACCGATCGGGACAGGGTTAGGCGAGCAGTACTTC. It codes for CASSPPIGTGLGEQYF.

The chain joins TRBV2 to TRBJ2-7; TRBD2 matches 8 bases. V trimming: 4 bases; J trimming: 2 bases; junction bases outside the gene matches: 7. The germline V gene encodes CDR1 SNHLY and CDR2 FYNNEI. The CDR3 consists of 15 residues. The CDR3 nucleotides are TGTGCCAGCAGTGTTTCAGCGGGGGTAGCCTACGAGCAGTACTTC. It encodes CASSVSAGVAYEQYF.

The chain has TRBV11-3 and TRBJ2-7; 8 bases agree with TRBD2. This CDR3 spans 15 amino acids. V lost 6 bases to trimming and J lost 0 bases; unmatched junction nucleotides: 7. Germline V CDR1 and CDR2: SGHNT, YENEEA. CDR3 amino acids: CASRLSGGSSYEQYF. Written as DNA, the CDR3 is TGTGCCAGCAGGCTAAGCGGGGGTTCCTCCTACGAGCAGTACTTC.